Listed here are 20 T cell receptor beta chains from one sample, sequenced in a study of CD8+CD57+ T cells in acquired aplastic anemia. Whoever was chosen for sequencing had shown CD8+CD57+ cell expansion by flow cytometry. TCR beta VDJ and CDR3 profiles were obtained from a genomic DNA template. TCRdb analysed the reads with MiXCR anew, one entry per CDR3 protein. The top ten hold roughly 29% of the sample, which has about 120,000 distinct CDR3 sequences, under 65% seen once. Material: sorted CD4+, CD8+, or CD8+CD57+ T cells (not recorded which) from PBMCs. These receptors came from a human donor with aplastic anemia.

The chain carries TRBV7-9 and TRBJ2-1; D possibly corresponds to TRBD2 (6 bases). Germline CDR1 reads SEHNR; CDR2 reads FQNEAQ (reference sequence). The CDR3 runs 12 residues. Trimming removed 9 bases from V and 5 bases from J, with 11 bases in between. The CDR3 nucleotides are TGTGCCAGTGGAGGGAGTCACAATGAGCAGTTCTTC. Residues: CASGGSHNEQFF.

J is TRBJ2-1 and V is TRBV7-9; TRBD2 matches at 9 bases. This CDR3 has 15 amino acids. V was clipped by 6 bases and J by 8 bases; unmatched bases: 11. The germline CDR1 and CDR2 sequences are SEHNR and FQNEAQ (reference sequence). As DNA, the CDR3 is TGTGCCAGCAGGCTAGCGGGGAAAGCGGGGGATGAGCAGTTCTTC. It is translated as CASRLAGKAGDEQFF.

The chain has TRBV19 and TRBJ1-3; D is uncertain. Trimming shortened V by 2 bases and J by 5 bases, and 7 bases separated the two germline ends. The germline CDR1 and CDR2 sequences are LNHDA and SQIVND (reference sequence). CDR3 size: 13 residues. CDR3 sequence: CASSITGRNTIYF. CDR3 DNA: TGTGCCAGTAGTATAACTGGACGAAACACCATATATTTT.

The chain joins TRBV10-3 to TRBJ2-3, with 16 bases lining up with TRBD2. J was trimmed by 5 bases and V by 8 bases; bases with no gene match: 1. The CDR3 is 14 residues long. Germline V gives CDR1 ENHRY, CDR2 SYGVKD. The CDR3 region is CAIGTSGGGDTQYF. The CDR3 DNA reads TGTGCCATCGGGACTAGCGGGGGGGGAGATACGCAGTATTTT.

This clonotype was recorded once. V gene TRBV6-1 combines with J gene TRBJ2-1, with TRBD1 matching 12 bases. V was pared by 7 bases and J by 8 bases, with 12 bases of the junction left unmatched. The CDR3 sequence is 16 residues long. The germline V gene encodes CDR1 MNHNS and CDR2 SASEGT. As DNA, the CDR3 is TGTGCCAGCACCCTCCCGGGACAGGGGGCTTACGATGAGCAGTTCTTC. As protein: CASTLPGQGAYDEQFF.

The rearrangement uses TRBV11-2 and TRBJ2-1, with 9 bases identical to TRBD1. V was clipped by 5 bases and J by 2 bases; unmatched bases: 4. Per germline, CDR1 SGHAT and CDR2 FQNNGV. CDR3 length equals 15 residues. The CDR3 loop reads CASSAGTGTYNEQFF. In DNA form, the CDR3 reads TGTGCCAGCAGCGCCGGGACAGGGACCTACAATGAGCAGTTCTTC.

This clonotype was counted at least ten times. The rearrangement links TRBV2 to TRBJ2-1; D gene ambiguous. Per germline, CDR1 SNHLY and CDR2 FYNNEI. This CDR3 has 14 amino acids. Trimming left V 4 bases short and J 8 bases short, with 15 bases between. CDR3 amino acids: CASSVGSSTDEQFF. In DNA form, the CDR3 reads TGTGCCAGCAGTGTGGGGTCCTCTACGGATGAGCAGTTCTTC.

This chain uses TRBV20-1 with TRBJ2-7; D call uncertain. The V gene's germline CDR1 is DFQATT and CDR2 SNEGSKA (reference sequence). The CDR3 sequence is 13 residues long. Trimming removed 2 bases at V and 6 bases at J, with 14 bases between. CDR3 loop: CSARPRTAAEQYF. The CDR3 coding sequence is TGCAGTGCTAGACCCCGTACGGCAGCCGAGCAGTACTTC.

Ten or more counts support this clonotype. The chain recombines TRBV6-1 with TRBJ2-3; D is tentatively TRBD1 or TRBD2 (5 bases each). This CDR3 has 14 amino acids. CDR1 and CDR2 from the germline V gene are MNHNS and SASEGT. The ends were cut back, 5 bases at V and 0 bases at J, with 9 bases in the middle. CDR3 DNA: TGTGCCAGCAGTATGAGGGGAAGCACAGATACGCAGTATTTT. Its translation: CASSMRGSTDTQYF.

This clonotype was recorded many times. Here the CDR3 omits its conserved ending phenylalanine or tryptophan, so a read error is the likely source. The V gene is TRBV2, the J gene TRBJ2-4, with 14 positions matching TRBD2. CDR3 length: 15 residues. Germline trimming cut 5 bases from V and 5 bases from J; bases unmatched to any gene: 2. CDR1 and CDR2 from the germline V gene are SNHLY and FYNNEI. The CDR3 reads CASSPTSGGENIQYL. The CDR3 bases are TGTGCCAGCAGTCCGACTAGCGGGGGGGAAAACATTCAGTACCTC.

The rearrangement uses TRBV6-4 and TRBJ1-5; D may be TRBD1 (5 bases). The CDR3 totals 13 residues. Trimming stripped 5 bases from V and 4 bases from J, with 9 bases between. From germline, CDR1 is MRHNA and CDR2 SNTAGT. The DNA for the CDR3 is TGTGCCAGCAGTCAGTCAGGGAATCAGCCCCAGCATTTT. Amino acids: CASSQSGNQPQHF.

V is TRBV7-9 and J is TRBJ2-5; no clear D. The CDR3 loop spans 14 amino acids. The V and J ends lost 4 bases and 8 bases respectively, with 17 bases between them. CDR1 is SEHNR and CDR2 is FQNEAQ in the germline V gene (reference sequence). In DNA form, the CDR3 reads TGTGCCAGCAGCTCCCCACAGTGGACGGGTACCCAGTACTTC. Its translation: CASSSPQWTGTQYF.

This clonotype was observed a few times. The chain employs TRBV20-1 and TRBJ2-7; D gene uncertain. From germline, CDR1 is DFQATT and CDR2 SNEGSKA (reference sequence). This CDR3 is built from 9 residues. The V end lost 6 bases, the J end lost 3 bases, and 3 bases lay between the germline ends. The CDR3 nucleotides read TGCAGTGCACGCTACGAGCAGTACTTC. This translates into CSARYEQYF.

On this clonotype itself: A read error may explain this, as a much larger clone is one base away. The gene calls are TRBV5-1 and TRBJ2-1; 7 nucleotides match TRBD1. The CDR3 is made up of 13 amino acids. Germline trimming cut 7 bases from V and 4 bases from J; bases unmatched to any gene: 5. Germline CDR1 and CDR2: SGHRS and YFSETQ. The CDR3 sequence is CASRVQGYNEQFF. CDR3 sequence (DNA): TGCGCCAGCCGCGTACAGGGGTACAATGAGCAGTTCTTC. The variable domain in full, completed from reference TRBV5-1 and TRBJ2-1, reads KAGVTQTPRYLIKTRGQQVTLSCSPISGHRSVSWYQQTPGQGLQFLFEYFSETQRNKGNFPGRFSGRQFSNSRSEMNVSTLELGDSALYLCASRVQGYNEQFFGPGTRLTVL.

The chain is built from TRBV5-6 and TRBJ2-1; TRBD2 aligns across 12 bases. The CDR3 covers 15 residues. CDR1 and CDR2 from the germline V gene are SGHDT and YYEEEE. The V segment lost 1 base and the J segment 10 bases; nucleotides outside the gene matches: 6. CDR3 protein: CASSLRLAGAGEQFF. The CDR3 nucleotides are TGTGCCAGCAGCTTGCGACTAGCGGGAGCTGGCGAGCAGTTCTTC.

This clonotype has at least ten counts. The chain carries TRBV7-9 and TRBJ1-1; D might be TRBD1 (5 bases). CDR1 SEHNR and CDR2 FQNEAQ come from the germline V gene (reference sequence). The CDR3 covers 14 residues. V shed 1 base and J shed 8 bases, with 14 bases lying between them. DNA for the CDR3: TGTGCCAGCAGCTTAGGAGGGGCGGTAACGGAAGCTTTCTTT. It yields the protein CASSLGGAVTEAFF.

This clonotype was recorded many times. The chain employs TRBV5-6 and TRBJ1-1, with D unclear. Trimming stripped 4 bases from V and 3 bases from J, with 10 bases between. CDR3 length: 13 residues. Looked up from germline, CDR1 is SGHDT and CDR2 is YYEEEE. In DNA form, the CDR3 reads TGTGCCAGCAGCCTCGCCCGGGACACTGAAGCTTTCTTT. Amino acids: CASSLARDTEAFF. Complete variable domain (other parts from reference TRBV5-6 and TRBJ1-1): DAGVTQSPTHLIKTRGQQVTLRCSPKSGHDTVSWYQQALGQGPQFIFQYYEEEERQRGNFPDRFSGHQFPNYSSELNVNALLLGDSALYLCASSLARDTEAFFGQGTRLTVV.

This clonotype occurred a few times. The chain couples TRBV2 to TRBJ1-1; D ambiguous. Trimming pared 7 bases from V and 0 bases from J, leaving 15 bases between. This CDR3 has 15 residues. Germline V gene lookup returns CDR1 SNHLY and CDR2 FYNNEI. The CDR3: CASMDPTGMNTEAFF. CDR3 nucleotide sequence: TGTGCCAGCATGGACCCTACGGGGATGAACACTGAAGCTTTCTTT.

In this sample, this clonotype turned up many times. The genes are TRBV28 and TRBJ2-3, with no clear D. The germline V gene has CDR1 MDHEN and CDR2 SYDVKM. Trimming stripped 3 bases from V and 2 bases from J, with 0 bases between. The CDR3 runs 11 residues. DNA of the CDR3: TGTGCCAGCAGTTTCACAGATACGCAGTATTTT. Translated: CASSFTDTQYF.

Only a few counts were recorded for this clonotype. The chain employs TRBV27 and TRBJ2-7; 7 nucleotides line up with TRBD1. The CDR3 is 14 residues long. V shed 6 bases, J shed 2 bases, and the junction held 7 bases outside the gene matches. CDR1 is MNHEY, CDR2 SMNVEV, per germline (reference sequence). CDR3 in amino acids: CASSLWDSTYEQYF. Written as DNA, the CDR3 is TGTGCCAGCAGCCTTTGGGACAGTACCTACGAGCAGTACTTC.